Each of the 9 T cell receptor beta chains below was sequenced from the same sample in a study of T-cell memory formation after mild COVID-19. TCRdb itself ran the 5' RACE reads through MiXCR, one entry per CDR3 protein. The sample yields about 290,000 distinct CDR3 sequences, over 15% seen once. Sequencing used PBMCs or a T cell subset sorted from them (not recorded which). These receptors were collected from a man younger than 35 who had mild COVID-19 (a few samples of this study predate the infection). Cell type and time point are not known.

This clonotype has ten or more counts. The V call is TRBV7-2, the J call TRBJ2-2; the D gene could be TRBD1 or TRBD2 (5 bases each). The CDR3 length is 14 residues. From germline, CDR1 is SGHTA and CDR2 FQGNSA. V was cut by 2 bases and J by 7 bases, with 11 bases left in between. This CDR3 is CASSLRGVLGELFF. CDR3 in DNA: TGTGCCAGCAGCTTAAGAGGGGTCCTCGGGGAGCTGTTTTTT.

This clonotype was seen a handful of times. The chain employs TRBV7-9 and TRBJ1-6, with TRBD1 matching over 8 bases. With V trimmed by 5 bases and J by 10 bases, 7 bases remained unmatched. This CDR3 has 14 amino acids. CDR1 is SEHNR, CDR2 FQNEAQ, per germline (reference sequence). CDR3 coding DNA: TGTGCCAGCAGCCTGGGACAGGTAGAATCACCCCTCCACTTT. Amino acids: CASSLGQVESPLHF.

This clonotype was recorded at least ten times. V and J are TRBV6-6 and TRBJ1-3, with 7 positions matching TRBD1. This CDR3 has 15 amino acids. Germline values: CDR1 MNHNY, CDR2 SVGAGI (reference sequence). Trimming took 6 bases from V and 0 from J; bases not matched to a gene: 5. DNA for the CDR3: TGTGCCAGCAGCCGCGGACAGGTCTCTGGAAACACCATATATTTT. This gives the protein CASSRGQVSGNTIYF.

V gene TRBV15 combines with J gene TRBJ2-7; no clear D. This CDR3 comprises 14 residues. In germline, CDR1 is LNHNV, CDR2 YYDKDF (reference sequence). Trimming shortened V by 0 bases and J by 3 bases, and 9 bases separated the two germline ends. The CDR3 loop reads CATSRDALHYEQYV. For the CDR3, the DNA is TGTGCCACCAGCAGAGACGCGCTTCACTACGAGCAGTACGTC.

This clonotype was recorded a few times. The rearrangement links TRBV24-1 to TRBJ1-5; 10 positions match TRBD1. With 5 bases clipped from V and 7 bases from J, the junction kept 4 bases outside the gene matches. CDR1 is KGHDR, CDR2 SFDVKD, per germline. This CDR3 spans 14 amino acids. CDR3 sequence reads: CATSGQGAGQPQHF. The DNA for the CDR3 is TGTGCCACCAGTGGACAGGGGGCAGGGCAGCCCCAGCATTTT.

This clonotype was seen many times. CDR3 coding DNA: TGTGCCAGCAGCCGGGGACTAGCGGGAACCCGGAAGGATACGCAGTATTTT. Translated: CASSRGLAGTRKDTQYF. The V call is TRBV7-6, the J call TRBJ2-3; the match to TRBD2 covers 13 bases. The CDR3 spans 17 residues. CDR1 and CDR2 (germline): SGHVS, FNYEAQ. The J segment lost 6 bases and the V segment lost 5 bases, leaving 11 bases of the junction unmatched.

The rearrangement uses TRBV2 and TRBJ2-3; tentative D call: TRBD1 (6 bases). The CDR3 contains 14 residues. V was pared by 6 bases and J by 1 base, with 11 bases between. Germline V gives CDR1 SNHLY, CDR2 FYNNEI. The CDR3 region is CASRRTEGTDTQYF. The CDR3 region has the DNA TGTGCCAGCAGACGGACAGAAGGCACAGATACGCAGTATTTT. Full variable domain (remainder filled in from reference TRBV2 and TRBJ2-3): EPEVTQTPSHQVTQMGQEVILRCVPISNHLYFYWYRQILGQKVEFLVSFYNNEISEKSEIFDDQFSVERPDGSNFTLKIRSTKLEDSAMYFCASRRTEGTDTQYFGPGTRLTVL.

J is TRBJ2-7 and V is TRBV27, with D possibly matching TRBD1 (5 bases). CDR3 length equals 13 residues. Trimming took off 5 bases at V and 3 bases at J, with 11 bases between the two ends. CDR1 and CDR2 (germline): MNHEY, SMNVEV (reference sequence). The CDR3 DNA is TGTGCCAGCAGTCTTAAACAGGACTACGAGCAGTACGTC. It translates to CASSLKQDYEQYV.

The V and J genes are TRBV4-1 and TRBJ1-2, with D possibly matching TRBD1 (5 bases). The CDR3 spans 14 residues. V gave up 4 bases and J gave up 4 bases, with 13 bases separating them. Looked up from germline, CDR1 is MGHRA and CDR2 is YSYEKL. The CDR3, as DNA: TGCGCCAGCAGCCCCCCCGCGGGGGTCTATGGCTACACCTTC. This encodes CASSPPAGVYGYTF.